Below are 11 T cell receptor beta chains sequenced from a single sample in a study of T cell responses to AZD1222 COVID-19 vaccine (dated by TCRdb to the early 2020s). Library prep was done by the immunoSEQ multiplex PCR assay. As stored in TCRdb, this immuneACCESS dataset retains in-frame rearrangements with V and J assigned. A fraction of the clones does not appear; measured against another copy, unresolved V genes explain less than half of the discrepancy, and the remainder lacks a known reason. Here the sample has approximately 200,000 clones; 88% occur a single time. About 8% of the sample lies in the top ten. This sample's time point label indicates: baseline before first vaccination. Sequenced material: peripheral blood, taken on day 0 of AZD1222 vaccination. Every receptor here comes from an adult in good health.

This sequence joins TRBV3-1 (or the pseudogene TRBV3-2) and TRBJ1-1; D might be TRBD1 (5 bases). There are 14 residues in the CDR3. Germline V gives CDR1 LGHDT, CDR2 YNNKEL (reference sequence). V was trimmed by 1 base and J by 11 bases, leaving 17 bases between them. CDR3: CASSQVAQGGGAFF. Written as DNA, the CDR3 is TGTGCCAGCAGCCAAGTTGCGCAGGGCGGAGGGGCTTTCTTT.

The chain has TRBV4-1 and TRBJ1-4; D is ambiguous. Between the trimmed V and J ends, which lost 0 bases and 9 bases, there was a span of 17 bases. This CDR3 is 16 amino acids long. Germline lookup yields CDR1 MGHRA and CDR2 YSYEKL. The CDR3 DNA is TGCGCCAGCAGCCAAGATGACGTGTCCACTTATAAAAAACTGTTTTTT. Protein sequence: CASSQDDVSTYKKLFF.

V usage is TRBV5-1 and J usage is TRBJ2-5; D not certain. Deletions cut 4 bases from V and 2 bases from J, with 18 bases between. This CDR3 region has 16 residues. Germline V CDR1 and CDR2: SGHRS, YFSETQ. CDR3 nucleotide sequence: TGCGCCAGCAGCCGAGAGCTAAGACGTACTCAAGAGACCCAGTACTTC. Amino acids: CASSRELRRTQETQYF.

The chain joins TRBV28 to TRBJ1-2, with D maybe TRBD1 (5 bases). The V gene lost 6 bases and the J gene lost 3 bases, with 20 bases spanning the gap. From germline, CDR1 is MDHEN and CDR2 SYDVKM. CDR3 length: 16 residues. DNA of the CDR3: TGTGCCAGCAGCCCCCGATGGGACTTTAGGGACTATGGCTACACCTTC. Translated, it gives CASSPRWDFRDYGYTF.

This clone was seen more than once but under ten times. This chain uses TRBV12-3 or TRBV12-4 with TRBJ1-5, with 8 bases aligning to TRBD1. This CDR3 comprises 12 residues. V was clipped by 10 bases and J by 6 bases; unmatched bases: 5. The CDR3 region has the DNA TGTGCCACCGGACAGGGTTTTCAGCCCCAGCATTTT. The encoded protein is CATGQGFQPQHF.

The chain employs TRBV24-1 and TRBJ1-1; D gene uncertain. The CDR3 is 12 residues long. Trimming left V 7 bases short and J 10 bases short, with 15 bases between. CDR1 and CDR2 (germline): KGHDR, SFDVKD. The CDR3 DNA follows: TGTGCCACCAGGGGTTCGGGCCCAGGAGCTTTCTTT. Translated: CATRGSGPGAFF.

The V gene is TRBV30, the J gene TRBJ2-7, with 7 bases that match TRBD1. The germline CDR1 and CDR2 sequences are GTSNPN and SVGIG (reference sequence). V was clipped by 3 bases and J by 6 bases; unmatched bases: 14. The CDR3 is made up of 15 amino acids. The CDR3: CAWRSTTGITSEQYF. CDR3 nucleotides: TGTGCCTGGAGATCAACGACAGGGATTACCTCCGAGCAGTACTTC.

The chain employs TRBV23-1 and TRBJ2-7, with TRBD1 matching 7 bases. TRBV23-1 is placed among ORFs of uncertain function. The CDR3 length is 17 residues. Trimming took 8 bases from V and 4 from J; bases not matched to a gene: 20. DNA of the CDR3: TGCGCCAGCCCCACCCCGCGGACGACAGGGTGGCGGTACGAGCAGTACTTC. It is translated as CASPTPRTTGWRYEQYF.

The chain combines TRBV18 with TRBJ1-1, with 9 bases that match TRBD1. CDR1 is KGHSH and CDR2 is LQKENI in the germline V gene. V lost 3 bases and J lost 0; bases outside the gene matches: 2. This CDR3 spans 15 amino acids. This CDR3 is CASSPGQGMNTEAFF. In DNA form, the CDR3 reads TGTGCCAGCTCACCCGGACAGGGGATGAACACTGAAGCTTTCTTT.

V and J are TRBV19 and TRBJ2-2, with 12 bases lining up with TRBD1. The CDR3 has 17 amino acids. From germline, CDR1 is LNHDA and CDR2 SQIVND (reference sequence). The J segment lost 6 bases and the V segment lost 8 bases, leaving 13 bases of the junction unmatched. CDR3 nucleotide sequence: TGTGCCAGTGGCCGGGACAGGGGGCATGACGGTTCCGGGGAGCTGTTTTTT. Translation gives CASGRDRGHDGSGELFF.

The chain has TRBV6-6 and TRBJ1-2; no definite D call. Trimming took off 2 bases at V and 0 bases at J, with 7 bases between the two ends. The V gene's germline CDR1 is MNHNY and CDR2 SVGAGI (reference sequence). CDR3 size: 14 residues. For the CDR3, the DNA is TGTGCCAGCAGTTACGCCCCATCTAACTATGGCTACACCTTC. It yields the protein CASSYAPSNYGYTF.